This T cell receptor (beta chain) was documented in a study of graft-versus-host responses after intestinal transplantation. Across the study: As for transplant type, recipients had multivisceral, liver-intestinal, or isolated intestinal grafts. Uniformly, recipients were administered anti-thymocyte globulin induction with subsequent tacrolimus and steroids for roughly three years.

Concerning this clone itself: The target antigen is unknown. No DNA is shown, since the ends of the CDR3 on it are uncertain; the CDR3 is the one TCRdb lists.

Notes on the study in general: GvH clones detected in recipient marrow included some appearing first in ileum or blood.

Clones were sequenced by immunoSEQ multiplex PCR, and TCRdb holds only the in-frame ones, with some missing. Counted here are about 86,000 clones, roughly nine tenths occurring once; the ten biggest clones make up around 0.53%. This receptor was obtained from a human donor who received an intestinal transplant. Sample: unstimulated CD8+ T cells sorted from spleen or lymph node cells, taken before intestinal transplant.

CDR3 region: CASSSSGAYNEQFF. The chain employs TRBV6-5 and TRBJ2-1; the table's D call of TRBD2 was not tested on the DNA. The CDR3 has 14 residues if both end residues are counted. Germline CDR1 is MNHEY and CDR2 is SVGAGI.